What follows describes a single TCR beta chain. This clonotype was picked up a small number of times. The target of this receptor is not known. No base-level quality is on record; no much larger clone is a single base apart. The trim is 1 base for V and 3 bases for J, with a gap of 11 bases between the germline ends. For CDR1 and CDR2, the germline V gene (reference sequence) lists MNHEY and SMNVEV. Its CDR3 holds 15 amino acids, cysteine through phenylalanine. Only CDR3 DNA is held: 45 bases, read in frame from base 1. The library was generated by 5' RACE. Sequencing instrument: NextSeq 500. Unique molecular identifiers were attached to individual cDNA molecules in the TCR library protocol so that sequencing error and PCR bias could be corrected. TCR alpha and beta chains were both sequenced, and the abundances of alpha and beta sequences in each sample were closely correlated with each other. The study's processing was this. Decombinator V4 was used to perform V gene, J gene and CDR3 annotation of TCR sequences. TCRs were defined as expanded if a significant change between any two time points was detected under a Poisson model with p below 0.0001. TCR abundances were normalised to the total number of TCRs sequenced per sample and were expressed as counts per million. MAIT TCRs were defined by TRAV1-2 paired with TRAJ12, TRAJ20 or TRAJ33, and iNKT TCRs by TRAV10 paired with TRAJ18. A search of VDJdb, accessed on 1 November 2021, was run for TCRs annotated to CMV, EBV and SARS-CoV-2, with TCRs annotated for multiple antigens excluded. TCRdb's own reprocessing of the public reads used fastp at Q25 and MiXCR and kept productive beta chains. CDR3 protein sequences are deduplicated, and each keeps its most common genes and DNA. TCRdb's processing, not the authors' own work, is the source of the V and J calls. In all, the sample holds roughly 60,000 distinct CDR3 sequences, and about 6.1% of those were seen once. The ten largest make up about 5.8% of the sample.

This sample is part of a study of early T cells in non-severe SARS-CoV-2 infection (dated by TCRdb to the early 2020s). Turning to the overall study: TCR sequencing used bulk RNA from unsorted whole blood, so alpha and beta chains could not be paired.

Set within a cohort of healthcare workers in London, UK, this nested case-control study involved weekly PCR testing of nasopharyngeal swabs along with blood sampling. Between 23 and 31 March 2020, the week of the UK lockdown, healthcare workers were enrolled and then followed up weekly for as long as 16 weeks. The paper as a whole reports these results and caveats: VDJdb matching was skewed toward anti-spike CD8 responses and likely underestimated virus-specific expansions by missing private and CD4 specificities.

Source: whole blood, taken at baseline. Recombination joined TRBV27 with TRBJ2-3; there is no confident call for the D gene. The origin of this receptor is an adult who was a healthcare worker with PCR-confirmed SARS-CoV-2 infection or an uninfected control (not recorded which). The CDR3 protein sequence reads: CASSLYVDGTDTQYF. The sequence in DNA is TGTGCCAGCAGTTTATACGTCGATGGAACAGATACGCAGTATTTT.